The 24 T cell receptor beta chains presented below share a single source sample, sequenced in a study of shared clonotypes between healthy human individuals (dated by TCRdb to 2018 to 2021). CD8 naive samples were CD45RO-negative cells positively selected for CCR7, giving a CD45RA+CCR7+ population that excluded TemRA cells. The library was obtained by the immunoSEQ multiplex PCR assay. TCRdb stores this immuneACCESS table with in-frame sequences only. Part of the clones is absent; in the studies checked, under half of the shortfall reflects unresolved V genes, and no reason is known for the rest. The sample table holds approximately 720,000 clones, of which about 90% were seen once. Jointly, the top ten make up 24% of the sample. The sequenced sample consisted of naive CD8+ T cells sorted from blood. The cell subset or site label for this specimen denotes: CD45RA+CCR7+. All receptors derive from a man aged 30 to 45 in good health.

The V gene is TRBV28, the J gene TRBJ2-7; 10 nucleotides agree with TRBD2. V lost 6 bases to trimming and J lost 0 bases; unmatched junction nucleotides: 5. In germline, CDR1 is MDHEN, CDR2 SYDVKM. The CDR3 extends over 15 amino acids. The CDR3: CASRVAGGSSYEQYF. CDR3 sequence (DNA): TGTGCCAGCAGGGTAGCGGGAGGTAGCTCCTACGAGCAGTACTTC.

As DNA, the CDR3 is TGTGCCAGCAGTGAATTAGCGGGGGGGAGCCTTCTCCTGTACTTC. Its translation is CASSELAGGSLLLYF. The V and J genes are TRBV25-1 and TRBJ2-7; TRBD2 matches 11 bases. Germline V gene sequence: CDR1 MGHDK, CDR2 SYGVNS. J gave up 12 bases and V 1 base, and 11 bases lay outside the gene matches. The CDR3 contains 15 residues.

This sequence joins TRBV27 and TRBJ2-7; the D is unclear. Germline assignment: CDR1 MNHEY and CDR2 SMNVEV (reference sequence). The germline V and J ends were trimmed by 2 bases and 4 bases, with 12 bases remaining between them. There are 14 residues in the CDR3. In DNA, the CDR3 is TGTGCCAGCAGTTTACAAGACCCGTTTTACGAGCAGTACTTC. It yields the protein CASSLQDPFYEQYF.

The chain combines TRBV7-9 with TRBJ2-7; D may match TRBD1 or TRBD2 (5 bases each). V was pared by 6 bases and J by 5 bases, with 11 bases between. This CDR3 has 12 residues. Germline loops: CDR1 SEHNR, CDR2 FQNEAQ (reference sequence). CDR3 DNA sequence: TGTGCCAGCAGAAAGGGACCTAACGAGCAGTACTTC. Protein sequence: CASRKGPNEQYF.

V usage is TRBV7-8 and J usage is TRBJ2-7, with D possibly matching TRBD2 (6 bases). Per the germline V gene, CDR1 is SGHVS and CDR2 is FQNEAQ. V lost 7 bases and J lost 5, with 21 bases in between. The CDR3 is 15 amino acids. The CDR3, as DNA: TGTGCCAGCACTTATTACGGGACTCGTCTCGACGAGCAGTACTTC. Translated: CASTYYGTRLDEQYF. The whole variable domain, remainder taken from reference TRBV7-8 and TRBJ2-7, is GAGVSQSPRYKVAKRGQDVALRCDPISGHVSLFWYQQALGQGPEFLTYFQNEAQLDKSGLPSDRFFAERPEGSVSTLKIQRTQQEDSAVYLCASTYYGTRLDEQYFGPGTRLTVT.

The genes are TRBV7-8 and TRBJ2-7; D not resolved. The CDR3 has 15 residues. The ends were cut back, 0 bases at V and 2 bases at J, with 11 bases in the middle. Germline CDR1 SGHVS, CDR2 FQNEAQ. The CDR3 here is CASSLAVASPYEQYF. The DNA for the CDR3 is TGTGCCAGCAGCTTAGCGGTGGCTTCCCCCTACGAGCAGTACTTC.

The chain is built from TRBV2 and TRBJ2-7; 13 bases map to TRBD2. CDR3 length equals 15 residues. Trimming removed 7 bases from V and 1 base from J; junction bases left unmatched: 4. CDR1 is SNHLY, CDR2 FYNNEI, per germline. CDR3 in amino acids: CASTSLAGGSYEQYF. Here the CDR3 DNA reads TGTGCCAGCACGTCACTAGCGGGAGGGTCCTACGAGCAGTACTTC.

J is TRBJ2-7 and V is TRBV4-2; 8 positions match TRBD2. V was clipped by 1 base and J by 6 bases; unmatched bases: 8. CDR1 and CDR2 from the germline V gene are LGHNA and YNFKEQ. This CDR3 has 15 residues. The CDR3 coding sequence is TGTGCCAGCAGCCAAGCTTTGGGGCGGGAGGCCGAGCAGTACTTC. Translating it yields CASSQALGREAEQYF.

The chain combines TRBV27 with TRBJ2-2, with D possibly being TRBD2 (6 bases). CDR3 length equals 15 residues. The germline V gene encodes CDR1 MNHEY and CDR2 SMNVEV (reference sequence). Trimming left V 1 base short and J 3 bases short, with 9 bases between. The CDR3 region has the DNA TGTGCCAGCAGTTTATGGGGGACTTACACCGGGGAGCTGTTTTTT. Translating it yields CASSLWGTYTGELFF.

This clone was seen a handful of times. The V and J genes are TRBV28 and TRBJ2-1; 9 bases are a match to TRBD1. CDR3 length: 15 residues. Germline V gene data show CDR1 as MDHEN and CDR2 as SYDVKM. V was pared by 5 bases and J by 7 bases, with 9 bases of the junction left unmatched. The CDR3 sequence is CASSRYRGQYNEQFF. In DNA form, the CDR3 reads TGTGCCAGCAGTCGATACAGGGGGCAGTATAATGAGCAGTTCTTC.

This clone was detected only once. Other DNA sequences in this specimen translate into the identical CDR3. This chain connects TRBV27 to TRBJ2-1; 12 bases fit TRBD2. The V gene's germline CDR1 is MNHEY and CDR2 SMNVEV (reference sequence). Unmatched junction bases numbered 0, after V lost 2 bases and J lost 7 bases. CDR3 size: 14 residues. In nucleotides, the CDR3 is TGTGCCAGCAGTTTAGGGACTAGCGGGAATGAGCAGTTCTTC. Protein sequence: CASSLGTSGNEQFF.

The V and J genes are TRBV9 and TRBJ2-4; D gene unclear. Per the germline V gene, CDR1 is SGDLS and CDR2 is YYNGEE. The CDR3 length is 16 residues. With 3 bases removed from V and 0 bases from J, the gap between germline ends came to 13 bases. The CDR3 DNA follows: TGTGCCAGCAGCGCAACCCCTAATCTAGCCAAAAACATTCAGTACTTC. Amino acid sequence: CASSATPNLAKNIQYF.

The rearrangement uses TRBV7-8 and TRBJ1-1, with a possible D match to TRBD1 (5 bases). Germline lookup yields CDR1 SGHVS and CDR2 FQNEAQ. CDR3 size: 14 residues. V gave up 3 bases and J gave up 2 bases, with 10 bases separating them. CDR3 amino acids: CASSFETVNTEAFF. The CDR3 DNA sequence: TGTGCCAGCAGCTTTGAGACAGTCAACACTGAAGCTTTCTTT. Full variable domain (rest looked up from reference TRBV7-8 and TRBJ1-1): GAGVSQSPRYKVAKRGQDVALRCDPISGHVSLFWYQQALGQGPEFLTYFQNEAQLDKSGLPSDRFFAERPEGSVSTLKIQRTQQEDSAVYLCASSFETVNTEAFFGQGTRLTVV.

The V and J genes are TRBV27 and TRBJ2-7; D not certain. The germline CDR1 and CDR2 sequences are MNHEY and SMNVEV (reference sequence). The CDR3 runs to 13 residues. Trimming left V 5 bases short and J 6 bases short, with 14 bases between. This CDR3 reads CASSLGSPAEQYF. For the CDR3, the DNA is TGTGCCAGCAGTCTCGGTTCGCCTGCCGAGCAGTACTTC.

The V call is TRBV27, the J call TRBJ2-2, with 7 bases that match TRBD2. The trim removed 2 bases at V and 3 bases at J, leaving 6 bases unmatched. Looked up from germline, CDR1 is MNHEY and CDR2 is SMNVEV (reference sequence). This CDR3 comprises 16 residues. For the CDR3, the DNA is TGTGCCAGCAGTTTAACGATTGGGGGGGACACCGGGGAGCTGTTTTTT. It specifies CASSLTIGGDTGELFF.

V usage is TRBV5-1 and J usage is TRBJ1-2; D not certain. The CDR3 is made up of 21 amino acids. Trimming cost V 3 bases and J 4 bases, with 34 bases left between them. Germline V lookup: CDR1 SGHRS, CDR2 YFSETQ. The CDR3 reads CASSSSNYPQPNDFSGYGYTF. CDR3 nucleotides: TGCGCCAGCAGCTCAAGCAATTACCCCCAACCAAACGACTTTTCAGGCTATGGCTACACCTTC.

The chain couples TRBV27 to TRBJ2-1; D remains unclear. Germline V gene sequence: CDR1 MNHEY, CDR2 SMNVEV (reference sequence). Trimming took off 3 bases at V and 9 bases at J, with 24 bases between the two ends. This CDR3 is 17 amino acids long. CDR3 protein: CASSFIPLGPPGGEQFF. Written as DNA, the CDR3 is TGTGCCAGCAGTTTTATTCCCCTTGGACCACCCGGCGGTGAGCAGTTCTTC.

The CDR3 bases are TGTGCCAGCAGTTTCTCCCCAGAGGTCGGGGCTAGCGGGAGTTTAGGGATCGTCTATGAGCAGTTCTTC. Its translation is CASSFSPEVGASGSLGIVYEQFF. The chain is built from TRBV12-1 and TRBJ2-1; the DNA was not used to check the table's D call, TRBD2. TRBV12-1 is deemed a pseudogene. The CDR3 loop spans 23 amino acids.

This clone was recorded once. The chain combines TRBV27 with TRBJ2-4; 8 positions match TRBD2. Trimming at V came to 6 bases and at J to 1 base, leaving 5 bases not matched to a gene. Germline CDR1 reads MNHEY; CDR2 reads SMNVEV (reference sequence). This CDR3 is 15 amino acids long. In DNA, the CDR3 is TGTGCCAGCAGCACGGGACTAGGGGCCAAAAACATTCAGTACTTC. Its translation: CASSTGLGAKNIQYF.

The J gene is TRBJ1-4, the V gene TRBV27; D is possibly TRBD1 (6 bases). The CDR3 is 13 residues long. Germline loops: CDR1 MNHEY, CDR2 SMNVEV (reference sequence). Deletions cut 4 bases from V and 6 bases from J, with 9 bases between. CDR3 in amino acids: CASSWSGDEKLFF. CDR3 nucleotides: TGTGCCAGCAGTTGGTCAGGGGATGAAAAACTGTTTTTT.

The rearrangement uses TRBV11-2 and TRBJ1-1; D gene unclear. CDR3 size: 12 residues. Trimming stripped 4 bases from V and 4 bases from J, with 7 bases between. Looked up from germline, CDR1 is SGHAT and CDR2 is FQNNGV. The CDR3 loop is CASSSVVTEAFF. Here the CDR3 DNA reads TGTGCCAGCAGCTCCGTGGTCACTGAAGCTTTCTTT. Supplemented by reference TRBV11-2 and TRBJ1-1, the full variable domain reads EAGVAQSPRYKIIEKRQSVAFWCNPISGHATLYWYQQILGQGPKLLIQFQNNGVVDDSQLPKDRFSAERLKGVDSTLKIQPAKLEDSAVYLCASSSVVTEAFFGQGTRLTVV.

V gene TRBV28 combines with J gene TRBJ2-1, with D maybe TRBD2 (6 bases). This CDR3 comprises 15 residues. V was trimmed by 4 bases and J by 0 bases, leaving 10 bases between them. Germline CDR1 and CDR2: MDHEN and SYDVKM. CDR3: CASSSGEASYNEQFF. DNA of the CDR3: TGTGCCAGCAGTTCCGGGGAGGCCTCCTACAATGAGCAGTTCTTC.

CDR3 sequence: CASSIVFLYEQYF. As DNA, the CDR3 is TGTGCCAGTAGTATCGTCTTCCTGTACGAGCAGTACTTC. The V and J genes are TRBV19 and TRBJ2-7, with D unclear. This CDR3 is built from 13 residues. Per the germline V gene, CDR1 is LNHDA and CDR2 is SQIVND (reference sequence). With 3 bases removed from V and 4 bases from J, the gap between germline ends came to 10 bases.

Here the CDR3 reads CASTPGLANTDTQYF. As DNA, the CDR3 is TGTGCCAGCACCCCGGGACTAGCGAACACAGATACGCAGTATTTT. V is TRBV27 and J is TRBJ2-3; 10 positions match TRBD2. The length of the CDR3 is 15 residues. V lost 7 bases and J lost 2; bases outside the gene matches: 6. Germline values: CDR1 MNHEY, CDR2 SMNVEV (reference sequence).